The clone carrying this T cell receptor (beta chain) was seen only a few times. Libraries were prepared by immunoSEQ multiplex PCR; TCRdb keeps only in-frame clonotypes and omits some of them. Of approximately 660,000 clones in the sample, approximately 90% are singletons; the top ten hold over 0.008%. This record belongs to a study of shared T cell receptors in the human thymus. The germline gives CDR1 SGHNT, CDR2 YYREEE (reference sequence). CDR3 length: 15 residues. The ends were cut back, 7 bases at V and 2 bases at J, with 17 bases in the middle. These data also formed part of another study, on human thymus T cells. As reported in that work: Among the donors, all were healthy Finnish infants having corrective surgery for congenital heart defects. Surgeons resected thymus tissue during corrective heart surgery. Apparent skewing of V and J gene usage characterized both thymic and blood repertoires. Reports from related research described highly overlapping thymic repertoires among unrelated individuals.

The rearrangement uses TRBV5-4 and TRBJ2-3, with D tentatively TRBD2 (7 bases). The material sequenced was thymocytes. The source of this sequence is a boy under three years old with a congenital heart defect. Written as DNA, the CDR3 is TGTGCCAGCCGGGAGGACAGAGGTTTCACAGATACGCAGTATTTT. This encodes CASREDRGFTDTQYF.